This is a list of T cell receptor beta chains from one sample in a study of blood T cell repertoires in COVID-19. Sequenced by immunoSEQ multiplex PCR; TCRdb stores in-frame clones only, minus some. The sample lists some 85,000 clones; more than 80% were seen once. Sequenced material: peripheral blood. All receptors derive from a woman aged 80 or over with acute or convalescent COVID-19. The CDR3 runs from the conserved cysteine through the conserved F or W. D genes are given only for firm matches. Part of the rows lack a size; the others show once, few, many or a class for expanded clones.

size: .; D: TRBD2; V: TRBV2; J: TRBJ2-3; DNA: TGTGCCAGCAGGATCCCAGGAAAGCGGGGGGGCCGAATTGAGGACACAGATACGCAGTATTTT; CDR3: CASRIPGKRGGRIEDTDTQYF
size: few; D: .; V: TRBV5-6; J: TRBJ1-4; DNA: TGTGCCAGCAGCTTTAAGCAAACGAATGAAAAACTGTTTTTT; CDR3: CASSFKQTNEKLFF
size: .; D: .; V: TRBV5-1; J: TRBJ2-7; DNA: TGCGCCAGCAGCCCCTACAGGGCAGACGGGCAGTACTTC; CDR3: CASSPYRADGQYF
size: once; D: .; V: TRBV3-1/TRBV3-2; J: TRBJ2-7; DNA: TGTGCCAGCAGCCTTTCCGCCGGGGAGCAGTACTTC; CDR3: CASSLSAGEQYF
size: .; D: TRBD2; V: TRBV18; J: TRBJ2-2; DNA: TGTGCCAGCTCATTCGAAAGAGGACTAGTCCCCGCCGGGGAGCTGTTTTTT; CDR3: CASSFERGLVPAGELFF
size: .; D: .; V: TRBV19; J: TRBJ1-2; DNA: TGTGCCAGTAGTCCTCCGACAGGCGCTAACTATGGCTACACCTTC; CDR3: CASSPPTGANYGYTF
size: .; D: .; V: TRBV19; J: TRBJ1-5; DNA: TGTGCCAGTAGTCCACAGGGAGTAAGACAGCCCCAGCATTTT; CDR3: CASSPQGVRQPQHF
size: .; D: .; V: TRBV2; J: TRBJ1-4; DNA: TGTGCCAGCAGTGAATTTCCAATTGAAAAACTGTTTTTT; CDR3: CASSEFPIEKLFF
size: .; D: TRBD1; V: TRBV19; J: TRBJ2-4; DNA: TGTGCCAGTAGTCCAACCAACAGGGGCACCCTCAAAAACATTCAGTACTTC; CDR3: CASSPTNRGTLKNIQYF
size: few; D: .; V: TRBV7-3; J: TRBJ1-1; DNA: TGTGCCAGCAGCCTTGGAGGGTTCGGTGAAGCTTTCTTT; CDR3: CASSLGGFGEAFF
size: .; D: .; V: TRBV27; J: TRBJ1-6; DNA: TGTGCCAGCAGGAACGGGGTCTATAATTCACCCCTCCACTTT; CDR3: CASRNGVYNSPLHF
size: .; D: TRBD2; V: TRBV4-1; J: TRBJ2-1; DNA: TGCGCCAGCAGCCAACTTCGGACTAGCGGGAGTGTAGATGAGCAGTTCTTC; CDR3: CASSQLRTSGSVDEQFF
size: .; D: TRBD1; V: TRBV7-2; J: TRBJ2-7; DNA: TGTGCCAGCAGCTTATCGACAGGGACGAACTACGAGCAGTACTTC; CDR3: CASSLSTGTNYEQYF
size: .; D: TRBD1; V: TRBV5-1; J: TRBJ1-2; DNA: TGCGCCAGCAGCTCATCCGGGACAGGGGATTATGGCTACACCTTC; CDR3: CASSSSGTGDYGYTF
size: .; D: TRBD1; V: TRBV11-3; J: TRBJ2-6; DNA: TGTGCCAGCAGCTCCGCCCCCGGGACAGGGGATACCGGGGCCAACGTCCTGACTTTC; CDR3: CASSSAPGTGDTGANVLTF
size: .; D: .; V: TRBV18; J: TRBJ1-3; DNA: TGTGCCAGCTCACCTCTGAGGGCAGAGGGCTCTGGAAACACCATATATTTT; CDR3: CASSPLRAEGSGNTIYF
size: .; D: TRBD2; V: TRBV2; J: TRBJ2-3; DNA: TGTGCCAGCAGTGGGACTAGCGGGGGCCCAGATACGCAGTATTTT; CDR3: CASSGTSGGPDTQYF
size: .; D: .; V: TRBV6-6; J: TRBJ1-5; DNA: TGTGCCAGCATGGACTCGTGGAGGCAGCCCCAGCATTTT; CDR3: CASMDSWRQPQHF
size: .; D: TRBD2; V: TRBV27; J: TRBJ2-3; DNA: TGTGCCAGCAGTTCTCCGGGACTAGCGGCCACAGATACGCAGTATTTT; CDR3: CASSSPGLAATDTQYF
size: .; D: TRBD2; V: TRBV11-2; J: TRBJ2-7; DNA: TGTGCCAGCAGCTTAACAGCGGGGGGGACGTACGAGCAGTACTTC; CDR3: CASSLTAGGTYEQYF
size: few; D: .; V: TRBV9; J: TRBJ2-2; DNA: TGTGCCAGCAGCGTATTTCTCGTTAGCACCGGGGAGCTGTTTTTT; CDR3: CASSVFLVSTGELFF
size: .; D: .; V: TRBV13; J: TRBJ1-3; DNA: TGTGCCAGCAGCTTGGGGCGGCGAAAGGGAAACACCATATATTTT; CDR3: CASSLGRRKGNTIYF
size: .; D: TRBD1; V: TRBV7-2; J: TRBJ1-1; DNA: TGTGCCAGCACCTACAGGGGGTTAACTGAAGCTTTCTTT; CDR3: CASTYRGLTEAFF
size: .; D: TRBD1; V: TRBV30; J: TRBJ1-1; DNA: TGTGCCTGGAGTAAAGGGGGCGCGGGGGCTTTCTTT; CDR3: CAWSKGGAGAFF
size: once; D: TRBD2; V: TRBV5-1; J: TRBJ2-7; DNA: TGCGCCAGCAGCTTGGTAGCGGGAGCATACGAGCAGTACTTC; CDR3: CASSLVAGAYEQYF
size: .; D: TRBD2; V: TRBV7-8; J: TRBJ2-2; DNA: TGTGCCAGCAGCTTACAGCGGGAGAGGACCGGGGAGCTGTTTTTT; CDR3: CASSLQRERTGELFF
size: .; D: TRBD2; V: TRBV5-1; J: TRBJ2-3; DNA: TGCGCCAGCAGCAAGCTAGCGGGGCGCACAGATACGCAGTATTTT; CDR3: CASSKLAGRTDTQYF
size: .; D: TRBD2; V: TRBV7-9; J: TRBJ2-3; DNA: TGTGCCAGCAGCCCTCTAGCGGGGAGCGCAGATACGCAGTATTTT; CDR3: CASSPLAGSADTQYF
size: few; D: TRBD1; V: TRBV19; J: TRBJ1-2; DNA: TGTGCCACCTCAGGGAAACCGGGACAGGGGAACTATGGCTACACCTTC; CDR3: CATSGKPGQGNYGYTF
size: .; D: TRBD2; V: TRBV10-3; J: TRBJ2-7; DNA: TGTGCCATGTCCTATAGCTTCGGGAGGGACGAGCAGTACTTC; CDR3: CAMSYSFGRDEQYF
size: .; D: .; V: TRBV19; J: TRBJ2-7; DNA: TGTGCCAGTAGTATCCCCCGGAGATACGAGCAGTACTTC; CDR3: CASSIPRRYEQYF
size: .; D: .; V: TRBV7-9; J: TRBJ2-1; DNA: TGTGCCAGCAGCTTACCCACAGGGTATGAGCAGTTCTTC; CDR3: CASSLPTGYEQFF
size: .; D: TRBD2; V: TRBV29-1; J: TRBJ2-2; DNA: TGCAGCGTTGGGGGACTAGCGGCGAACACCGGGGAGCTGTTTTTT; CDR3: CSVGGLAANTGELFF
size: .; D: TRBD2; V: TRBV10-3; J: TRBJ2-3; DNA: TGTGCCATCAGTCAGGAACTAGCGGGGGGGCTGGATACGCAGTATTTT; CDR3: CAISQELAGGLDTQYF
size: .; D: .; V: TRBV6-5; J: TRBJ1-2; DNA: TGTGCCAGCAGCCCAACAGGGATTGACGGCTACACCTTC; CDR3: CASSPTGIDGYTF
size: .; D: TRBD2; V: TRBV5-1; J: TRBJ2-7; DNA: TGCGCCAGCAGCCTGTGGACTAGCGGGAGTTCTCCCGAGCAGTACTTC; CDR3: CASSLWTSGSSPEQYF
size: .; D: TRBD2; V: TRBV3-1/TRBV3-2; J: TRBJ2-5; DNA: TGTGCCAGCAGCCCCAATCGACTAGCGCGGGAGACCCAGTACTTC; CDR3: CASSPNRLARETQYF
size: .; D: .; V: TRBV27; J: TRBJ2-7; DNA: TGTGCCAGCAGTTTTTGGCCACAGAAAACCTACGAGCAGTACTTC; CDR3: CASSFWPQKTYEQYF
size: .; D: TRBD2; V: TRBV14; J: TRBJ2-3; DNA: TGTGCCAGCAGCCCTGGAGTGATAGCGGGACTCACAGATACGCAGTATTTT; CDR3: CASSPGVIAGLTDTQYF
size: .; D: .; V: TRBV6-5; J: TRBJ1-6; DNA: TGTGCCAGCAGCGGGGTCTATAATTCACCCCTCCACTTT; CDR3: CASSGVYNSPLHF
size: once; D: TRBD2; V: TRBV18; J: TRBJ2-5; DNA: TGTGCCAGCTCACCTAGCGGGAGGGCAGAGACCCAGTACTTC; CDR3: CASSPSGRAETQYF
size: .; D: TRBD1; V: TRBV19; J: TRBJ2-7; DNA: TGTGCCAGTAGTATCCCCGGACAGGGTCTCAACGAGCAGTACTTC; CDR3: CASSIPGQGLNEQYF
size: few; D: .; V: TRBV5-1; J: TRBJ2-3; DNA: TGCGCCAGCAGTACACAGGGCGCCGGGAGCACAGATACGCAGTATTTT; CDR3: CASSTQGAGSTDTQYF
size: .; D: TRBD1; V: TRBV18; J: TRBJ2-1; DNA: TGTGCCAGCTCATCAACGACAGGGAGCTCCTACAATGAGCAGTTCTTC; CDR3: CASSSTTGSSYNEQFF
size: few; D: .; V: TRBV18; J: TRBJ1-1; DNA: TGTGCCAGCTCACCATTGAGGGGGTATCTGAACACTGAAGCTTTCTTT; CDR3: CASSPLRGYLNTEAFF
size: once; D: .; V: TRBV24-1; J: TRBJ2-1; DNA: TGTGCCAGCCGGATAGACTTTTGCGCGGTACATGAGCAGTTCTTC; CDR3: CASRIDFCAVHEQFF
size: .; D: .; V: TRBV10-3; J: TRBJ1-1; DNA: TGTGCCATCAGTGAGTCGGGGAGGACTGAAGCTTTCTTT; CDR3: CAISESGRTEAFF
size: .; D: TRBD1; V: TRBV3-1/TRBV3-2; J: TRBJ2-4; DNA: TGTGCCAGCAGCCGAGATAACAGGGGCGAGGCCAAAAACATTCAGTACTTC; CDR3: CASSRDNRGEAKNIQYF